The following is a T cell receptor (beta chain) sequence with its context. There are many counts of this clonotype. No cognate antigen has been identified for it. No much larger clonotype is one base removed from it; base qualities were not supplied. Taken with the paper, the label for time point translates to: newly diagnosed GD, antithyroid drugs for less than 3 months. For both TCR sequencing and RNA sequencing, RNA was extracted from PBMCs using TRIzol. Graves' disease was diagnosed according to American Thyroid Association guidelines. The patients came from an endocrinology department in Xi'an, China. Each patient gave around 9 milliliters of peripheral blood, collected in an EDTA anticoagulant tube. Ficoll Paque Plus density gradient separation was used to isolate PBMCs, and no additional T cell sorting was done. An Agilent 2100 Bioanalyzer and agarose gel were used to check RNA quality, and a NanoDrop 2000 was used to measure RNA concentration.

The germline ends are 8 bases apart after V is trimmed by 3 bases and J by 2 bases. The cysteine opens and the phenylalanine closes a CDR3 of 13 amino acids. Of all the DNA, just the CDR3 is kept, 39 bases in frame from base 1. The germline V gene encodes CDR1 SEHNR and CDR2 FQNEAQ (reference sequence). The entry originates in a study of regulatory T cells in long-lasting Graves disease (dated by TCRdb to the early 2020s). About the study as a whole: In the newly diagnosed Graves' disease group, patients had been taking antithyroid drugs for less than 3 months. TCR sequencing covered around 13 persistent and roughly 20 newly diagnosed Graves' disease patients, around 35 samples in total. The study was conducted in China and was registered as a clinical trial. Persistent Graves' disease patients were compared with newly diagnosed Graves' disease patients by peripheral blood TCR sequencing and RNA sequencing. Summary of the overall study and its limitations: Only the TCR beta chain was sequenced and analyzed. Persistent Graves' disease patients showed lower TCR Shannon entropy and fewer highly expanded clones than newly diagnosed patients, suggesting clonal expansion. Peripheral blood alone was examined, since thyroid tissue, which constituted the primary lesion, could not be accessed. A larger number of public clonotypes was shared among persistent patients (more than 2,500) than among newly diagnosed patients (approximately 1,000). Persistent disease showed preferential use of TRBV28, TRBJ1-2 and TRBJ2-5, whereas newly diagnosed disease favored TRBV20-1 and TRBJ2-1. The authors noted that the small sample size was a limitation that may lower accuracy.

The library was built by means of multiplex PCR. TCRdb records Illumina HiSeq 4000 as the sequencer. To build TCR beta libraries, CDR3 regions were amplified by Arm-PCR using iRepertoire HTBI primers. Before sequencing, the PCR products underwent gel purification. Per the authors' processing: Across samples, 55 to 80 TRBV and 15 or so TRBJ segments were identified and used for gene usage analysis of CDR3 amino acid clonotypes. COPE and FqMerger were used to merge filtered high-quality paired reads into contigs. Contigs were aligned with BLAST to IMGT TRBV, TRBD and TRBJ reference genes, and CDR3 was defined per IMGT. Any clonotype with a frequency above 0.1% was classified as a highly expanded clone. Repertoire diversity was measured by Shannon entropy, and V-J evenness by the Gini coefficient. A clonotype was considered public if more than one individual shared it. In TCRdb, the public reads were trimmed at Q25 with fastp and aligned with MiXCR, with productive beta chains retained. Every entry covers one CDR3 protein and lists the most common genes and DNA from its rows. TCRdb's processing, not the study's, gives the V and J calls here. A total of approximately 560,000 distinct CDR3 sequences appear in this sample, roughly 15% of them only once. Of the sample, about 12% falls within the top ten clones.

The sample also formed part of further work on T cells in Graves' hyperthyroidism and ophthalmopathy. The second study's authors report: Stable Graves' hyperthyroidism was defined as no progression to ophthalmopathy during 18 months of follow-up. Hyperthyroidism patients were newly diagnosed, had a disease duration of under 2 months, and were aged 18 to 65 years. Exclusion was applied to patients with uncontrolled infections, other autoimmune diseases, pregnancy or lactation. Diagnoses were based on clinical symptoms, serum thyroxine and TRAb, thyroid ultrasound and orbital computed tomography. A first-round RT-PCR of the TCR CDR3 used the HTBI primer set with the Qiagen OneStep RT-PCR kit. Most expanded thyroid clonotypes (frequency above 0.001) were also detected in blood, a finding suggesting that blood repertoires may reflect thyroid immune responses. In cross-validation, a model built on a 13 V-J signature told ophthalmopathy apart from stable hyperthyroidism with under 90% sensitivity and roughly 81% specificity, and in testing the same model reached 80%/75%. In validation, the model predicted progression to ophthalmopathy with 55% to 71% sensitivity and 72% to 85% specificity, a median of around six months before onset. A discovery cohort of fewer than 110 patients, about 40 with Graves' ophthalmopathy and more than 55 with stable Graves' hyperthyroidism, was used to find distinguishing TCR V-J signatures. An independent validation cohort of 18 to 20 hyperthyroidism patients and 17 patients who later progressed to ophthalmopathy tested prospective prediction of ophthalmopathy. For training and testing, the roughly 97 patients in the discovery cohort were randomly divided in a 7:3 ratio. In about 6 Graves' hyperthyroidism patients, the study also compared T-cell repertoires from thyroid tissue with T-cell repertoires from blood. Once sampling was done, hyperthyroidism patients were given methimazole at a starting dose of 30 mg daily, whereas ophthalmopathy patients were given high-dose intravenous methylprednisolone. The libraries were constructed in a second round of multiplex PCR and then size-selected and purified. Libraries were sequenced paired-end with 100 bp reads on an Illumina HiSeq2000. Raw data were processed with SOAPnuke, discarding reads with adapters, uncalled bases, mean Phred below 15, or no exact constant-primer or identifier match. High-quality paired reads were merged with COPE v1.2.5, and unique nucleotide sequences were defined as clonotypes. MiTCR v1.1 was used to align the clonotypes against IMGT TRBV, TRBD and TRBJ reference segments. The analysis was restricted to V-J combinations with a frequency above 0.0001, which together covered just over 99% of the repertoires. A TCS score was defined as the ratio between F50 (clonal expansion) and ExV (chaos), using BLOSUM62-based TCRdist between CDR3 peptides within each V-J. Welch's t-statistics and random forest reduced several hundred V-J features to under 15, which were used in a naive Bayes classifier (R e1071). Sample size was not statistically predetermined, and blinding of investigators to group allocation was not performed. According to the paper, TCR Vbeta CDR3 sequencing was carried out on over 130 peripheral blood samples, which came from fewer than 50 ophthalmopathy, around 74 hyperthyroidism and roughly 17 progressor patients.

This receptor was obtained from a man younger than 30 with Graves disease. Donor details come from another sample of the same person, matched by shared clones. Sequencing used peripheral blood mononuclear cells (PBMCs), obtained at new diagnosis, from a patient treated with antithyroid drugs. The chain was built from TRBV7-9 and TRBJ2-7; too little of a D gene remains to name it. The CDR3 amino acid sequence is: CASSFREAYEQYF. DNA sequence: TGTGCCAGCAGCTTTCGCGAGGCCTACGAGCAGTACTTC.